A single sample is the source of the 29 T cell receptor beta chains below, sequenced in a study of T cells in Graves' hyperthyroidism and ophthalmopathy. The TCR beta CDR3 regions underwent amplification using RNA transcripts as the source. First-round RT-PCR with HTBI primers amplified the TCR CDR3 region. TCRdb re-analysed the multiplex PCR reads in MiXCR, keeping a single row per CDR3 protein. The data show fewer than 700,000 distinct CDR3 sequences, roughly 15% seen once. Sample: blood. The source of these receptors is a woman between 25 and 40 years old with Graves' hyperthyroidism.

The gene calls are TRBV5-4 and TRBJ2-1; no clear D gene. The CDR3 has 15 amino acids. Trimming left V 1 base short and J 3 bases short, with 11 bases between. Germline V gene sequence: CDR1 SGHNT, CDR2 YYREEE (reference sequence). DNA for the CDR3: TGTGCCAGCAGCTTGCTAGGGTTCAGCTACAATGAGCAGTTCTTC. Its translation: CASSLLGFSYNEQFF.

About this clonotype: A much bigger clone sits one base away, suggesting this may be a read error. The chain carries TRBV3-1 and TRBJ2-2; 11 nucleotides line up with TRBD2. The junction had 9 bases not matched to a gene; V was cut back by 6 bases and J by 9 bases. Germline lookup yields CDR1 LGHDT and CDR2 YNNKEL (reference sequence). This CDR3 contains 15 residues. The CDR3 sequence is CASRQGLAVPRELFF. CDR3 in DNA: TGTGCCAGCAGGCAGGGACTAGCGGTTCCCAGGGAGCTGTTTTTT.

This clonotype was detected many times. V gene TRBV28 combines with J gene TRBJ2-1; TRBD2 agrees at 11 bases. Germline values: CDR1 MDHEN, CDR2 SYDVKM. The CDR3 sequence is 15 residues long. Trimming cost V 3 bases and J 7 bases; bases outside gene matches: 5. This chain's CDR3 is CASSLPGLAENEQFF. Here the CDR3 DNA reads TGTGCCAGCAGTTTGCCGGGACTAGCGGAGAATGAGCAGTTCTTC.

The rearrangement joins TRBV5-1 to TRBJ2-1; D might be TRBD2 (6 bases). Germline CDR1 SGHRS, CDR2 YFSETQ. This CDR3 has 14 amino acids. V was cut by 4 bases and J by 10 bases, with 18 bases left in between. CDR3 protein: CASSAGTPNVEQFF. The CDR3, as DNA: TGCGCCAGCAGCGCCGGGACTCCTAACGTGGAGCAGTTCTTC.

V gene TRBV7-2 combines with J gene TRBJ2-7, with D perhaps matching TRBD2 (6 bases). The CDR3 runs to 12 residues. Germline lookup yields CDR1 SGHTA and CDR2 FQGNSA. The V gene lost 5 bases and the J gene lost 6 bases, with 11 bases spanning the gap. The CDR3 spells CASSRAGREQYF. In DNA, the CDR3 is TGTGCCAGCAGCCGCGCGGGGCGCGAGCAGTACTTC.

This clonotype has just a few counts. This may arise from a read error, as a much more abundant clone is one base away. CDR3 nucleotide sequence: TGTGCCACCAGTGACTCGGACAGGAAGGCATGGCCCCAGCATTTT. Translated: CATSDSDRKAWPQHF. The V call is TRBV24-1, the J call TRBJ1-5; 7 bases align to TRBD1. Trimming took 4 bases from V and 9 from J; bases not matched to a gene: 11. The CDR3 has 15 amino acids. Germline V gives CDR1 KGHDR, CDR2 SFDVKD.

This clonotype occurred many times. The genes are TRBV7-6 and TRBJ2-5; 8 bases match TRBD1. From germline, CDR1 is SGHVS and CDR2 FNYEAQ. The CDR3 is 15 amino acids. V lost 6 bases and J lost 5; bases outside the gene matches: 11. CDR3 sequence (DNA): TGTGCCAGCAGGTCTGGGACAGGAGGCCAGGAGACCCAGTACTTC. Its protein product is CASRSGTGGQETQYF.

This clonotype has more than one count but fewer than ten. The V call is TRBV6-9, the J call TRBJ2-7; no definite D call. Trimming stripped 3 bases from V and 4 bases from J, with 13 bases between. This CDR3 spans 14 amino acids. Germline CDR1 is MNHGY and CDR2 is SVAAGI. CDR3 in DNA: TGTGCCAGCAGTTACGATTACGGCGGATACGAGCAGTACTTC. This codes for CASSYDYGGYEQYF.

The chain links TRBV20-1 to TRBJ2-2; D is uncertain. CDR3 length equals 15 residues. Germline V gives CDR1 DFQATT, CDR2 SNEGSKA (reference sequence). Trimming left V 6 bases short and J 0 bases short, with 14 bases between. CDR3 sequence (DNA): TGCAGTGCCCCTTCCCCAATATCGAACACCGGGGAGCTGTTTTTT. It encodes CSAPSPISNTGELFF.

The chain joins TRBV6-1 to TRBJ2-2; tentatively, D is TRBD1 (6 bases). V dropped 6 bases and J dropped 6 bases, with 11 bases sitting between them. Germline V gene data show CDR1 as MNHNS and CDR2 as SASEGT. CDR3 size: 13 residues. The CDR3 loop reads CASRFQGPGELFF. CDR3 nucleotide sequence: TGTGCCAGCAGATTTCAGGGGCCCGGGGAGCTGTTTTTT.

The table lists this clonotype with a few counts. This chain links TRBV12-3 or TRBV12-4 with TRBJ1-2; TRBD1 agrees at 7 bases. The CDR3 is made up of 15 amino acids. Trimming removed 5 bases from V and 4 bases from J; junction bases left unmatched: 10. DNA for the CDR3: TGTGCCAGCAGTCCAATACAGGGGATCCCCTATGGCTACACCTTC. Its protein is CASSPIQGIPYGYTF.

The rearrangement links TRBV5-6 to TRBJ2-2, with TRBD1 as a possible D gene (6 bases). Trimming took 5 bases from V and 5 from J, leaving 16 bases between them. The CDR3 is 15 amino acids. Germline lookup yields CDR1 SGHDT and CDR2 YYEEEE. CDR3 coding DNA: TGTGCCAGCAGTAAATTGGGGGCGCGGACCGGGGAGCTGTTTTTT. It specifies CASSKLGARTGELFF.

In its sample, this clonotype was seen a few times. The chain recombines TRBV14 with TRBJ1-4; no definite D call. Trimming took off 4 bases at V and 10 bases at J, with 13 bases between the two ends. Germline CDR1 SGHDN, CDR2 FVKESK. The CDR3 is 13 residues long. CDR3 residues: CASSPVAEGKLFF. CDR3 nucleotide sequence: TGTGCCAGCAGCCCTGTGGCGGAAGGAAAACTGTTTTTT.

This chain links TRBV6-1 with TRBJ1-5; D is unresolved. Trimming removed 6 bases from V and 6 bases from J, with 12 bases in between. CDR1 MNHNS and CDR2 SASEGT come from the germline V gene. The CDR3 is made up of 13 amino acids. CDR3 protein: CASRPRTAQPQHF. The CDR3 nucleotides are TGTGCCAGCAGACCCCGTACAGCTCAGCCCCAGCATTTT.

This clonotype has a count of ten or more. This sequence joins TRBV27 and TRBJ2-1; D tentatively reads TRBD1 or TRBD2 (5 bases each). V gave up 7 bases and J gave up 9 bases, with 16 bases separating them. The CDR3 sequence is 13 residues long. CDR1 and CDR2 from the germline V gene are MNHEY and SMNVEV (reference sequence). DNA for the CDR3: TGTGCCAGCACTCTAAGGGGCGAGGGTGAGCAGTTCTTC. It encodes CASTLRGEGEQFF.

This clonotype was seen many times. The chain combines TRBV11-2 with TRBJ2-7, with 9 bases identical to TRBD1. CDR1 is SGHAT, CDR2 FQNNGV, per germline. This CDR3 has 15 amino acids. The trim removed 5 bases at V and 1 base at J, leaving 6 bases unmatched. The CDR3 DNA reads TGTGCCAGCAGCACACGGGGGACAGGGTCCTACGAGCAGTACTTC. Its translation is CASSTRGTGSYEQYF.

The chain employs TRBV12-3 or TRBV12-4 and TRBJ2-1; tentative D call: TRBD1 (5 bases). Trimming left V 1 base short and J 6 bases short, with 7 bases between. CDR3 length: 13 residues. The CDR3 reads CASSLVRGNEQFF. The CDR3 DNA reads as TGTGCCAGCAGTTTAGTTAGGGGCAATGAGCAGTTCTTC.

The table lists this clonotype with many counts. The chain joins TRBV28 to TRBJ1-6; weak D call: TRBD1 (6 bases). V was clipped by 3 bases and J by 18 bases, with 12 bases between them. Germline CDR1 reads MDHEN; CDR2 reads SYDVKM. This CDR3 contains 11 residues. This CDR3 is CASSLGHGSHF. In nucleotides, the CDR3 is TGTGCCAGCAGTTTGGGACATGGGTCCCACTTT.

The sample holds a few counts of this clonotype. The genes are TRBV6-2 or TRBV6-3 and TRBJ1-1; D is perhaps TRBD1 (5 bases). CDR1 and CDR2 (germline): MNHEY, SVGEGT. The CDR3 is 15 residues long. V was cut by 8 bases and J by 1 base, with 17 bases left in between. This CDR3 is CASVTINRRNTEAFF. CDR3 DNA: TGTGCCAGCGTGACCATAAACAGGAGGAACACTGAAGCTTTCTTT.

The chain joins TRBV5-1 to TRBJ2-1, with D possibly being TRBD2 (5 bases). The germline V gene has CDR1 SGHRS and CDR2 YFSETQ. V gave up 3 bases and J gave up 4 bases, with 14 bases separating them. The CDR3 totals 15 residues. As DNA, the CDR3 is TGCGCCAGCAGCTCTCCGGGAACACTATACAATGAGCAGTTCTTC. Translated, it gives CASSSPGTLYNEQFF.

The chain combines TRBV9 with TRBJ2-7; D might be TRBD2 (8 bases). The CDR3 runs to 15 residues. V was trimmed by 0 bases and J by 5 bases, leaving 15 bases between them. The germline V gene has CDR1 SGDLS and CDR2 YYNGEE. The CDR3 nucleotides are TGTGCCAGCAGCGTAGGCGGGGGGACAGTAGACGAGCAGTACTTC. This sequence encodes CASSVGGGTVDEQYF. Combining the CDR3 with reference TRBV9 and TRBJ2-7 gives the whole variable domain DSGVTQTPKHLITATGQRVTLRCSPRSGDLSVYWYQQSLDQGLQFLIQYYNGEERAKGNILERFSAQQFPDLHSELNLSSLELGDSALYFCASSVGGGTVDEQYFGPGTRLTVT.

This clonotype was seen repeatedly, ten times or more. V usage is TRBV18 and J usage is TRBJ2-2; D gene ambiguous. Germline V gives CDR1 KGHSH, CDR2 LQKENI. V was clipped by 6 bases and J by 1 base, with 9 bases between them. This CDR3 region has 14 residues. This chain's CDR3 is CASSAIRNTGELFF. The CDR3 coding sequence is TGTGCCAGCTCCGCCATCAGGAACACCGGGGAGCTGTTTTTT.

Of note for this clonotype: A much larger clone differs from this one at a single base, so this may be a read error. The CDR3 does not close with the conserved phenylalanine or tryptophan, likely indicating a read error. The chain's CDR3 is CSARDHRDRAYEQYL. In nucleotides, the CDR3 is TGCAGTGCTAGAGACCACCGGGACAGGGCTTACGAGCAGTACCTC. The chain recombines TRBV20-1 with TRBJ2-7, with 9 bases identical to TRBD1. Germline CDR1 is DFQATT and CDR2 is SNEGSKA (reference sequence). J was trimmed by 4 bases and V by 0 bases; bases with no gene match: 7. There are 15 residues in the CDR3.

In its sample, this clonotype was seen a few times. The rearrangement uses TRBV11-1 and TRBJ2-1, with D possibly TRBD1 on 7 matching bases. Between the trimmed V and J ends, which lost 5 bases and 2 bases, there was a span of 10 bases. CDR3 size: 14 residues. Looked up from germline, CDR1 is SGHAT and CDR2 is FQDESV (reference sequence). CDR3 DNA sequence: TGTGCCAGCAGCGGAGGGACAGCCTACAATGAGCAGTTCTTC. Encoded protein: CASSGGTAYNEQFF.

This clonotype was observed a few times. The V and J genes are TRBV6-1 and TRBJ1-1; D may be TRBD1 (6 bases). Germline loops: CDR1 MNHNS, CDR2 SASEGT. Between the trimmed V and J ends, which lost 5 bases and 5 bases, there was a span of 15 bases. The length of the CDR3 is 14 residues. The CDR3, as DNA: TGTGCCAGCAGTACAGGGATGAGGGGAACTGAAGCTTTCTTT. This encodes CASSTGMRGTEAFF.

In nucleotides, the CDR3 is TGCAGCGTTGGGGGACAAAACATTCAGTACTTC. It yields the protein CSVGGQNIQYF. The V call is TRBV29-1, the J call TRBJ2-4; D tentatively fits TRBD1 or TRBD2 (5 bases each). CDR1 and CDR2 (germline): SQVTM, ANQGSEA. The CDR3 is 11 amino acids. Trimming left V 4 bases short and J 5 bases short, with 6 bases between.

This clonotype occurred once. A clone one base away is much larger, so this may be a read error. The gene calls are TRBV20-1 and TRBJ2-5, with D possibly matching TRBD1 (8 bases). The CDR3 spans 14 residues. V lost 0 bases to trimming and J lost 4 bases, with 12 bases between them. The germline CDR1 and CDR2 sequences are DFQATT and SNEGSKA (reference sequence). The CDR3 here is CSARDTGGGETQYF. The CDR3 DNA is TGCAGTGCTAGAGATACAGGGGGGGGAGAGACCCAGTACTTC.

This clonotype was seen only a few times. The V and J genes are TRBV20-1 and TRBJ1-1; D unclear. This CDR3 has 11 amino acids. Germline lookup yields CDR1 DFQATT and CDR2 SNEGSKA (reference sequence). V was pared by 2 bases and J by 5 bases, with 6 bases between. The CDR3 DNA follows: TGCAGTGCTAGACAGGAAACTGAAGCTTTCTTT. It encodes CSARQETEAFF.

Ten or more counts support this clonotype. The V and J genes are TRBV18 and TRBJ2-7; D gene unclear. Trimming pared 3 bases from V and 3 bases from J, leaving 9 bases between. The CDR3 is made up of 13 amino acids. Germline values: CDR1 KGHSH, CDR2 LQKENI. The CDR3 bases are TGTGCCAGCTCACCGGGTACATTCTACGAGCAGTACTTC. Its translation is CASSPGTFYEQYF.